Listed below are T cell receptor beta chains from one sample, sequenced in a study of T cell responses to AZD1222 COVID-19 vaccine. The assay was immunoSEQ multiplex PCR, and TCRdb's table has in-frame clones only and misses some. The sample shows about 94,000 clones, more than 70% of them seen only once. Material: peripheral blood, obtained on day 0 of AZD1222 vaccination. These receptors were taken from an adult in good health. CDR3s include the opening cysteine and the closing phenylalanine or tryptophan. The D gene is left open where the match is weak. Some rows have no size entry. The others give once, few or many, or a class for an expanded clone.

j_gene: TRBJ1-2; d_gene: .; abundance: .; v_gene: TRBV5-8; CDR3nt: TGTGCCAGCAGCGCCTCTGGACAGAGTAACTATGGCTACACCTTC; CDR3aa: CASSASGQSNYGYTF
j_gene: TRBJ2-7; d_gene: .; abundance: .; v_gene: TRBV12-3/TRBV12-4; CDR3nt: TGTGCCAGCAGTCAAGGTATGGGCGAGCAGTACTTC; CDR3aa: CASSQGMGEQYF
j_gene: TRBJ1-1; d_gene: .; abundance: .; v_gene: TRBV3-1/TRBV3-2; CDR3nt: TGTGCCAGCAGCCACGCAGGGGCTGAAGCTTTCTTT; CDR3aa: CASSHAGAEAFF
j_gene: TRBJ2-7; d_gene: .; abundance: few; v_gene: TRBV7-8; CDR3nt: TGTGCCAGCAGCCCGAGCCGGTCCTACGAGCAGTACTTC; CDR3aa: CASSPSRSYEQYF
j_gene: TRBJ2-1; d_gene: .; abundance: .; v_gene: TRBV7-9; CDR3nt: TGTGCCAGCAGCTTAGTGAGCCAGAGCTCCTACAATGAGCAGTTCTTC; CDR3aa: CASSLVSQSSYNEQFF
j_gene: TRBJ2-7; d_gene: .; abundance: once; v_gene: TRBV21-1; CDR3nt: TGTGCCAGCAGGAAAAAAGGCCACAAACGACGGGACAGGGGGCCCCTTTTCCCCTACGAGCAGTACTTC; CDR3aa: CASRKKGHKRRDRGPLFPYEQYF
j_gene: TRBJ1-4; d_gene: .; abundance: .; v_gene: TRBV5-1; CDR3nt: TGCGCCAGCAGCACAGGGAGTGCAACTAATGAAAAACTGTTTTTT; CDR3aa: CASSTGSATNEKLFF
j_gene: TRBJ1-1; d_gene: .; abundance: once; v_gene: TRBV6-2/TRBV6-3; CDR3nt: TGTGCCAGCAGTAAGTTTTTCAGGGAGTTATTGAACACTGAAGCTTTCTTT; CDR3aa: CASSKFFRELLNTEAFF
j_gene: TRBJ2-3; d_gene: .; abundance: few; v_gene: TRBV5-1; CDR3nt: TGCGCCAGCAGCCCGGCGACAGGATCAGATACGCAGTATTTT; CDR3aa: CASSPATGSDTQYF
j_gene: TRBJ1-1; d_gene: .; abundance: once; v_gene: TRBV7-3; CDR3nt: TGTGCCAGCAGCTTAGGGGGGAAGGACACTGAAGCTTTCTTT; CDR3aa: CASSLGGKDTEAFF
j_gene: TRBJ2-7; d_gene: .; abundance: .; v_gene: TRBV29-1; CDR3nt: TGCAGCGCTAATCTAGGAGGTTACGAGCAGTACTTC; CDR3aa: CSANLGGYEQYF
j_gene: TRBJ1-2; d_gene: .; abundance: .; v_gene: TRBV7-9; CDR3nt: TGTGCCAGCAGCGGGACTTCTTCTAACTATGGCTACACCTTC; CDR3aa: CASSGTSSNYGYTF
j_gene: TRBJ2-5; d_gene: .; abundance: .; v_gene: TRBV12-3/TRBV12-4; CDR3nt: TGTGCCAGCAGTTTCAGGGGGGAAGAGACCCAGTACTTC; CDR3aa: CASSFRGEETQYF
j_gene: TRBJ2-7; d_gene: .; abundance: .; v_gene: TRBV5-1; CDR3nt: TGCGCCAGCAGCTTGGGGGCCCAGGGTGGGGCCCCCTACGAGCAGTACTTC; CDR3aa: CASSLGAQGGAPYEQYF
j_gene: TRBJ1-1; d_gene: .; abundance: few; v_gene: TRBV6-5; CDR3nt: TGTGCCAGCAGTTTTACAGAGATGAACACTGAAGCTTTCTTT; CDR3aa: CASSFTEMNTEAFF
j_gene: TRBJ2-7; d_gene: TRBD1; abundance: .; v_gene: TRBV28; CDR3nt: TGTGCCAGCAGGATCGAGCCGGGACAGGGGGCGGTCGAGCAGTACTTC; CDR3aa: CASRIEPGQGAVEQYF
j_gene: TRBJ2-3; d_gene: .; abundance: .; v_gene: TRBV4-2; CDR3nt: TGTGCCAGCAGCCGGACCCTCGGGGGTAGCACAGATACGCAGTATTTT; CDR3aa: CASSRTLGGSTDTQYF
j_gene: TRBJ2-7; d_gene: .; abundance: .; v_gene: TRBV24-1; CDR3nt: TGTGCCACCAGTGATACCAGGGGAAGCGAGCAGTACTTC; CDR3aa: CATSDTRGSEQYF
j_gene: TRBJ1-5; d_gene: .; abundance: .; v_gene: TRBV6-2/TRBV6-3; CDR3nt: TGTGCCAGCAGTTACATCTCGGTGGGGATTAATCAGCCCCAGCATTTT; CDR3aa: CASSYISVGINQPQHF
j_gene: TRBJ1-4; d_gene: .; abundance: .; v_gene: TRBV6-5; CDR3nt: TGTGCCAGCAGTTACTCAGGGACACGTAATGAAAAACTGTTTTTT; CDR3aa: CASSYSGTRNEKLFF
j_gene: TRBJ1-1; d_gene: TRBD1; abundance: .; v_gene: TRBV19; CDR3nt: TGTGCCAGTAGTTCTCAGACAGGGCCCACTGAAGCTTTCTTT; CDR3aa: CASSSQTGPTEAFF
j_gene: TRBJ1-5; d_gene: .; abundance: .; v_gene: TRBV7-9; CDR3nt: TGTGCCAGCAGCTCCGACGGGGGCAGCAATCAGCCCCAGCATTTT; CDR3aa: CASSSDGGSNQPQHF
j_gene: TRBJ2-7; d_gene: .; abundance: .; v_gene: TRBV11-3; CDR3nt: TGTGCCAGCAGCGACGGGTCAGGGCCGCCCTACGAGCAGTACTTC; CDR3aa: CASSDGSGPPYEQYF